The entry that follows covers one TCR beta chain sequence. Its antigen is currently not known. There are no base qualities to consult, and no much larger clone falls within one base. This specimen belongs to a study of T-cell memory formation after mild COVID-19 (dated by TCRdb to about 2021). As for the study more broadly: Most TCR sequence clusters were specific to one of the two donors. In two donors, T-cell clones that expanded and contracted after mild COVID-19 were followed by sequencing TCRalpha and TCRbeta repertoires longitudinally. Two young, previously healthy adult volunteers, one female and one male, were included in the cohort. On the study overall, not on this receptor specifically: Some responding clones were found in pre-infection memory, which suggests that pre-existing cross-reactive memory T cells took part in the SARS-CoV-2 response. Contracting CD4+ clones turned up mainly in the CM and EM memory subsets, whereas EMRA was where CD8+ clones were enriched. The study included only a couple of mild cases, and larger cohorts that include severe cases with pre-infection samples were judged to be necessary. From day 15 to 85, contracting clones showed balanced CD4/CD8 phenotypes, whereas a second wave of clones that expanded from day 15 to 37 leaned towards CD4+. SARS-CoV-2 specificity was not confirmed for the second-wave clones peaking on day 37.

Reads for this sample came from an Illumina NovaSeq 6000. Using 5'RACE with constant-segment primers, TCRalpha and TCRbeta cDNA libraries were constructed, with sample barcodes and unique molecular identifiers added in the process. RNA was extracted from every sample with Trizol reagent. Amplification of the libraries took two PCR steps, and the second step added a second sample barcode plus Illumina TruSeq adapters. Sequencing of libraries was performed on an Illumina NovaSeq with 2 x 150 bp paired-end reads. As for the authors' bioinformatics: With migec v1.2.7, reads were demultiplexed and then collapsed into UMI-guided consensus sequences. Using mixcr v2.1.11, UMI consensuses were aligned to TRA and TRB V and J templates and then assembled into clonotypes. Expanded or contracted clonotypes were those called significant by both edgeR and NoisET, with noise models trained on biological replicates. edgeR calls used a false discovery rate-adjusted p below 0.01 and a log2 fold-change threshold of 1. As an exploratory analysis of dynamics, PCA with hierarchical clustering was applied to max-normalized trajectories of the 1000 most abundant clonotypes. Separately sequenced CD4+ and CD8+ repertoires were used to assign the CD4 or CD8 phenotype of responding clones. TCRdb reran the public reads through fastp at Q25 and MiXCR, keeping productive beta chains. Rows are unified per CDR3 protein, each entry keeping the most common DNA and genes. TCRdb, not the original authors, processed these V and J calls. For this sample there are a few hundred thousand distinct CDR3 sequences; around 30% appear just once. Jointly, the top ten make up about 13% of the sample.

The germline V gene specifies MGHRA as CDR1 and YSYEKL as CDR2. The CDR3 holds 15 amino acids from the cysteine to the phenylalanine. Solely the CDR3 DNA is kept, with 45 bases framed from the first base. V is pared back by 1 base and J by 2 bases, with 12 bases lying between the germline termini. Ficoll-Paque density gradient centrifugation was used to isolate PBMCs. The V and J genes are TRBV4-1 and TRBJ2-7, with no reliable assignment of the D segment. Sequenced input: PBMCs or a T cell subset sorted from them (not recorded which). The clonotype was recovered from an adult woman who had mild COVID-19 (a few samples of this study predate the infection). The sample titles of this study are shuffled in the database, so cell type and time point are left out; the donor was told from shared clones. CDR3 protein: CASSQVGQVTYEQYF. The nucleotides read TGCGCCAGCAGCCAAGTGGGTCAGGTGACCTACGAGCAGTACTTC.